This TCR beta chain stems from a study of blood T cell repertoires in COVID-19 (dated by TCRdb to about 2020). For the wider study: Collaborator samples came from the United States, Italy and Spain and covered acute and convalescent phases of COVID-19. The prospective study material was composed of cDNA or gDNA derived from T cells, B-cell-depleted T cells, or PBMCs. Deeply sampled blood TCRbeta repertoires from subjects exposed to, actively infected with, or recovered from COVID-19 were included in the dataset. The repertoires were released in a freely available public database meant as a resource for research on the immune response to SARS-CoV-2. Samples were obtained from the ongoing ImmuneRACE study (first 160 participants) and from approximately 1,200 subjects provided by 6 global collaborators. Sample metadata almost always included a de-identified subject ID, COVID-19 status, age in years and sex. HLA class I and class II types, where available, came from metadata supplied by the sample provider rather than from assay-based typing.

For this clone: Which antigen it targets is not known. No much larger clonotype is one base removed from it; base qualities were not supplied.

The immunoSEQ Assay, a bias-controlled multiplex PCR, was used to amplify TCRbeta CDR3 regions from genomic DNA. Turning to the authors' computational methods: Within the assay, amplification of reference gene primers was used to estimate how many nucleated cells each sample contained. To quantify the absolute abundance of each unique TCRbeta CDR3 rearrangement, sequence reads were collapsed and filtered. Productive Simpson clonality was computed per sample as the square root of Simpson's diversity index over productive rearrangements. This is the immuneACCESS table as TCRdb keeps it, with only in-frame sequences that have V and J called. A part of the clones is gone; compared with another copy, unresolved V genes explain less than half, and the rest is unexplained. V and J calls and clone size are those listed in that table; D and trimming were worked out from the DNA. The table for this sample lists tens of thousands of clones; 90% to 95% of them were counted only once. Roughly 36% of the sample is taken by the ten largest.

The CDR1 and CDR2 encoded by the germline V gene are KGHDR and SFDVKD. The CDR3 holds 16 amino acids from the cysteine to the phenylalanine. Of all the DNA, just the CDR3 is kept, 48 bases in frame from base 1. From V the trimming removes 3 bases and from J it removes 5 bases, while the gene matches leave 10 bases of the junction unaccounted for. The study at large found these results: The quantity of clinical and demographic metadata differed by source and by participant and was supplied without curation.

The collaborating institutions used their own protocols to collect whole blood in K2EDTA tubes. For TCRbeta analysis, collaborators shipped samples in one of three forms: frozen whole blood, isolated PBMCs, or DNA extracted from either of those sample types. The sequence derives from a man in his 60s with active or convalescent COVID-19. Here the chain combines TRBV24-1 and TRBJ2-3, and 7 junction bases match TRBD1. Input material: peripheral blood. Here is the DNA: TGTGCCACCAGTGATCCCCGACAGGGCCGAGGAGATACGCAGTATTTT. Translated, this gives CATSDPRQGRGDTQYF.